Following are 20 T cell receptor beta chains from one sample sequenced in a study of PD-1 blockade in classical Hodgkin lymphoma. The protocol was immunoSEQ multiplex PCR, while the TCRdb copy is restricted to in-frame clones and leaves out a portion. The sample contains about 22,000 clones, about 78% of which appear only once. All the patients suffered relapse after autologous stem cell transplantation, and brentuximab vedotin exposure differed. Sequenced here: peripheral blood mononuclear cells (PBMCs), sampled before the second cycle of nivolumab. Every receptor here comes from a human donor with classical Hodgkin lymphoma.

V gene TRBV6-1 combines with J gene TRBJ2-5; D unclear. With 3 bases removed from V and 5 bases from J, the gap between germline ends came to 10 bases. Germline V CDR1 and CDR2: MNHNS, SASEGT. This CDR3 region has 13 residues. Here the CDR3 reads CASSDGRRETQYF. The CDR3 DNA reads as TGTGCCAGCAGTGATGGACGGCGGGAGACCCAGTACTTC.

The gene calls are TRBV6-1 and TRBJ1-1; D unresolved. Between the trimmed V and J ends, which lost 6 bases and 0 bases, there was a span of 8 bases. The CDR3 covers 13 residues. Per the germline V gene, CDR1 is MNHNS and CDR2 is SASEGT. CDR3 loop: CASSEQVNTEAFF. The CDR3 nucleotides are TGTGCCAGCAGCGAGCAGGTGAACACTGAAGCTTTCTTT.

The chain carries TRBV6-1 and TRBJ2-5; the D is unclear. V was pared by 0 bases and J by 7 bases, with 3 bases between. Germline-derived CDR1 and CDR2 are MNHNS and SASEGT. This CDR3 comprises 11 residues. CDR3 protein: CASSEAGTQYF. The CDR3 DNA reads as TGTGCCAGCAGTGAAGCCGGGACCCAGTACTTC.

The CDR3 DNA sequence: TGTGCCATCAGTGAAGAGGGCCGGCAAAACATTCAGTACTTC. Protein sequence: CAISEEGRQNIQYF. The rearrangement joins TRBV10-3 to TRBJ2-4; possible D gene TRBD2, 5 bases. Per the germline V gene, CDR1 is ENHRY and CDR2 is SYGVKD. The germline V and J ends were trimmed by 3 bases and 5 bases, with 11 bases remaining between them. CDR3 length equals 14 residues.

The chain recombines TRBV2 with TRBJ2-5, with TRBD2 matching over 9 bases. Germline V CDR1 and CDR2: SNHLY, FYNNEI. V lost 6 bases and J lost 1; bases outside the gene matches: 6. The CDR3 contains 15 residues. The CDR3 loop is CASRLREGTQETQYF. CDR3 DNA: TGTGCCAGCAGATTGCGGGAGGGGACCCAAGAGACCCAGTACTTC.

The chain combines TRBV27 with TRBJ2-3; D call uncertain. The V end lost 8 bases, the J end lost 7 bases, and 4 bases lay between the germline ends. Germline V CDR1 and CDR2: MNHEY, SMNVEV (reference sequence). The CDR3 length is 9 residues. The CDR3 sequence: CASFHTQYF. In nucleotides, the CDR3 is TGTGCCAGCTTCCATACGCAGTATTTT.

This clone was seen once. J is TRBJ2-1 and V is TRBV5-1, with TRBD2 matching 11 bases. V lost 4 bases and J lost 1; bases outside the gene matches: 4. Germline CDR1 SGHRS, CDR2 YFSETQ. The CDR3 is 16 residues long. For the CDR3, the DNA is TGCGCCAGCAGCCAACTAGCGGGAGCTTCCTACAATGAGCAGTTCTTC. This translates into CASSQLAGASYNEQFF. The whole variable domain, remainder taken from reference TRBV5-1 and TRBJ2-1, is KAGVTQTPRYLIKTRGQQVTLSCSPISGHRSVSWYQQTPGQGLQFLFEYFSETQRNKGNFPGRFSGRQFSNSRSEMNVSTLELGDSALYLCASSQLAGASYNEQFFGPGTRLTVL.

A remark on this clone: This sample includes further DNA sequences coding for the same CDR3. V and J are TRBV6-6 and TRBJ1-3; possibly TRBD1 for D (6 bases). The CDR3 totals 13 residues. The V and J ends lost 6 bases and 7 bases respectively, with 13 bases between them. CDR1 is MNHNY and CDR2 is SVGAGI in the germline V gene (reference sequence). The CDR3 bases are TGTGCCAGCAGGCCTGGGCAGGGGAACACCATATATTTT. Amino acids: CASRPGQGNTIYF.

The chain links TRBV5-1 to TRBJ2-1; TRBD2 matches at 10 bases. Germline V gene lookup returns CDR1 SGHRS and CDR2 YFSETQ. The CDR3 covers 15 residues. V was clipped by 5 bases and J by 3 bases; unmatched bases: 5. The CDR3 nucleotides read TGCGCCAGCAGGACCGGGACTAGCGTCTACAATGAGCAGTTCTTC. Its protein is CASRTGTSVYNEQFF.

The chain has TRBV30 and TRBJ1-1; tentative D call: TRBD1 (5 bases). Per the germline V gene, CDR1 is GTSNPN and CDR2 is SVGIG (reference sequence). V was trimmed by 3 bases and J by 4 bases, leaving 18 bases between them. This CDR3 is 15 amino acids long. The chain's CDR3 is CAWRGFTGPSTEAFF. Written as DNA, the CDR3 is TGTGCCTGGAGGGGATTCACAGGCCCCAGCACTGAAGCTTTCTTT.

The rearrangement uses TRBV6-6 and TRBJ2-1; 10 bases fit TRBD2. V lost 5 bases to trimming and J lost 7 bases; unmatched junction nucleotides: 5. The CDR3 has 14 residues. Germline CDR1 and CDR2: MNHNY and SVGAGI (reference sequence). The CDR3 nucleotides are TGTGCCAGCAGTCGGACTAGCGGTTATAATGAGCAGTTCTTC. Its protein is CASSRTSGYNEQFF.

This clone was detected once. The chain carries TRBV5-4 and TRBJ2-3; 11 bases are shared with TRBD2. V gave up 4 bases and J gave up 5 bases; unmatched junction bases: 3. This CDR3 has 14 residues. Germline CDR1 and CDR2: SGHNT and YYREEE (reference sequence). CDR3 nucleotide sequence: TGTGCCAGCAGCAGGGGACTAGCGGTAGATACGCAGTATTTT. Residues: CASSRGLAVDTQYF.

The V and J genes are TRBV11-2 and TRBJ1-1; tentatively, D is TRBD1 (6 bases). Germline V gene data show CDR1 as SGHAT and CDR2 as FQNNGV. V dropped 1 base and J dropped 10 bases, with 10 bases sitting between them. The CDR3 loop spans 12 amino acids. The CDR3 region is CASSLGKGGAFF. In DNA form, the CDR3 reads TGTGCCAGCAGCTTAGGTAAAGGGGGAGCTTTCTTT.

This clone was counted a single time. The V gene is TRBV7-9, the J gene TRBJ1-2; D might be TRBD1 (5 bases). The germline gives CDR1 SEHNR, CDR2 FQNEAQ (reference sequence). CDR3 length equals 14 residues. Trimming removed 3 bases at V and 6 bases at J, with 14 bases between. The chain's CDR3 is CASSLGGRFDGYTF. The DNA of the CDR3 is TGTGCCAGCAGCTTGGGGGGACGGTTCGATGGCTACACCTTC.

The V gene is TRBV6-5, the J gene TRBJ2-7; possibly TRBD2 for D (5 bases). V lost 8 bases to trimming and J lost 7 bases, with 18 bases between them. The CDR3 sequence is 13 residues long. Germline-derived CDR1 and CDR2 are MNHEY and SVGAGI. This chain's CDR3 is CASRPPGGSEQYF. CDR3 DNA: TGTGCCAGCCGTCCGCCGGGTGGGAGTGAGCAGTACTTC.

Judged by abundance, this clone is medium-sized (0.01 to 0.1%). The chain couples TRBV7-9 to TRBJ2-2; the D gene is possibly TRBD2 (7 bases). This CDR3 spans 16 amino acids. Germline V gene data show CDR1 as SEHNR and CDR2 as FQNEAQ (reference sequence). V was clipped by 3 bases and J by 0 bases, with 11 bases between them. The CDR3 DNA is TGTGCCAGCAGCTTTAGGGAGGGGGCGAACACCGGGGAGCTGTTTTTT. Its protein is CASSFREGANTGELFF.

The rearrangement joins TRBV7-9 to TRBJ2-5; 7 bases match TRBD1. V lost 4 bases to trimming and J lost 7 bases; unmatched junction nucleotides: 15. There are 16 residues in the CDR3. CDR1 is SEHNR, CDR2 FQNEAQ, per germline (reference sequence). The CDR3 nucleotides are TGTGCCAGCAGCTCAAAAACCGACAGGGCCCAATCGACCCAGTACTTC. Translation: CASSSKTDRAQSTQYF.

The gene calls are TRBV18 and TRBJ1-2, with D perhaps matching TRBD1 (5 bases). CDR1 is KGHSH, CDR2 LQKENI, per germline. The CDR3 has 15 amino acids. V lost 2 bases and J lost 4, with 14 bases in between. The CDR3 spells CASSPSLDILYGYTF. The CDR3 region has the DNA TGTGCCAGCTCACCATCTTTGGACATTCTCTATGGCTACACCTTC. Drawing the rest from reference TRBV18 and TRBJ1-2, the complete variable domain is NAGVMQNPRHLVRRRGQEARLRCSPMKGHSHVYWYRQLPEEGLKFMVYLQKENIIDESGMPKERFSAEFPKEGPSILRIQQVVRGDSAAYFCASSPSLDILYGYTFGSGTRLTVV.

This sequence joins TRBV7-6 and TRBJ1-3; tentative D call: TRBD1 (5 bases). Germline-derived CDR1 and CDR2 are SGHVS and FNYEAQ. V dropped 1 base and J dropped 0 bases, with 10 bases sitting between them. This CDR3 contains 16 residues. CDR3 amino acids: CASSLGTGYSGNTIYF. DNA of the CDR3: TGTGCCAGCAGCTTAGGAACAGGATACTCTGGAAACACCATATATTTT.

This chain links TRBV7-9 with TRBJ2-1; 8 bases agree with TRBD1. This CDR3 comprises 16 residues. V was clipped by 5 bases and J by 5 bases; unmatched bases: 11. Germline V gene data show CDR1 as SEHNR and CDR2 as FQNEAQ (reference sequence). CDR3 nucleotide sequence: TGTGCCAGCAGCCCCCAGTCCGGGACAGGAGACAATGAGCAGTTCTTC. It codes for CASSPQSGTGDNEQFF.